This record looks at one T cell receptor beta chain sequence and its context. J gave up 4 bases and V 0 bases, and 2 bases lay outside the gene matches. From germline, CDR1 is SNHLY and CDR2 FYNNEI. The CDR3 is 14 amino acids. Under the authors' procedure: Nucleated cell number was recorded as an estimate derived from reference gene primer amplification. Here immunoSEQ multiplex PCR was the method, and the copy in TCRdb shows in-frame clones only, minus some. V and J calls and clone size are copied from that table; D and trimming were computed from the DNA. The sample carries more than 80,000 clones, around nine tenths recorded once. The sample comes from a study of blood T cell repertoires in COVID-19. Study-level information: Sites in the United States, Italy and Spain provided acute and convalescent COVID-19 samples. Sample material is recorded as cDNA or gDNA derived from T cells, B-cell-depleted T cells, or PBMCs.

The sequenced sample was peripheral blood. The sequence was obtained from a man between 35 and 55 years old with acute or convalescent COVID-19. The chain links TRBV2 to TRBJ1-1; 7 bases fit TRBD1. The CDR3, as DNA: TGTGCCAGCAGTGAAGCGGCAGGGGGCACTGAAGCTTTCTTT. This codes for CASSEAAGGTEAFF.